Here is one TCR beta chain with its context. CDR3 length equals 13 residues. V gave up 7 bases and J gave up 4 bases, with 13 bases separating them. The germline V gene has CDR1 MNHNS and CDR2 SASEGT. The entry originates in a study of T cells in Graves' hyperthyroidism and ophthalmopathy. RNA transcripts were the template for amplifying TCR beta CDR3 regions. First-round RT-PCR of the TCR CDR3 relied on the HTBI primer set. TCRdb used MiXCR to reprocess the multiplex PCR reads, holding one entry per CDR3 protein. The table has roughly 420,000 distinct CDR3 sequences, around 16% seen once; the top ten hold around 14%.

Sequenced input: blood. This receptor was obtained from a woman between 18 and 29 years old with Graves' hyperthyroidism. The chain has TRBV6-1 and TRBJ1-1; D call uncertain. The CDR3 region is CASNLDRGTEAFF. CDR3 sequence (DNA): TGTGCCAGCAATTTAGACCGGGGCACTGAAGCTTTCTTT.